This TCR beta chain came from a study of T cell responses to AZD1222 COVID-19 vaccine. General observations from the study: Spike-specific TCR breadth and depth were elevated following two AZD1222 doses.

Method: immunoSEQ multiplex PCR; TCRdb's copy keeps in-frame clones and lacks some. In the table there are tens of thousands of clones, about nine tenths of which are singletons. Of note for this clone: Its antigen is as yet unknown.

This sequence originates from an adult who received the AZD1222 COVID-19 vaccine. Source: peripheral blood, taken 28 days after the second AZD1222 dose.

The chain's CDR3 is CASSPRDRGPGYTF. The CDR3 DNA reads TGCGCCAGCAGCCCCCGGGACAGGGGGCCTGGCTACACCTTC. The chain carries TRBV5-1 and TRBJ1-2; 12 nucleotides line up with TRBD1. CDR1 SGHRS and CDR2 YFSETQ come from the germline V gene. The length of the CDR3 is 14 residues. With V trimmed by 4 bases and J by 7 bases, 5 bases remained unmatched.